This T cell receptor beta chain was observed in a study of immune heterogeneity within non-small cell lung tumors. About the research overall: Histologically, a handful of tumors were squamous cell carcinomas and some ten were non-squamous carcinomas. The remaining 1 tumor was not otherwise specified.

Overall study results and limits: Tumor sites within a patient were found to share identical dominant CDR3 beta clonotypes, and site-unique high-frequency clones were also present. Individual patients' high-frequency T-cell receptor beta clonotypes were largely distinct from one another.

TCR beta CDR3 was amplified by multiplex PCR using 32 V and 13 J primers. TCRdb ran MiXCR on the multiplex PCR reads and lists one entry per CDR3 protein. The sample has thousands of distinct CDR3 sequences, roughly 25% seen once; the top ten hold 7% to 10%. On this clonotype itself: Its antigen is unidentified.

With 3 bases removed from V and 6 bases from J, the gap between germline ends came to 9 bases. This CDR3 comprises 12 residues. The authors used approximately 540 ng of bulk tumor genomic DNA per sample as template. Several biopsies were spaced far apart within each primary tumor and obtained as surgery took place. Patients with untreated, newly diagnosed non-small cell lung cancer underwent curative surgery. Donors comprised newly diagnosed non-small cell lung cancer patients undergoing surgery with curative intent. This sequence joins TRBV12-3 or TRBV12-4 and TRBJ2-7, with D uncertain. This receptor was taken from a woman aged 55-69 years with non-small cell lung cancer. The sample comprised lung tumor tissue. CDR3 nucleotide sequence: TGTGCCAGCAGTTTCCCCTTTGGCGAGCAGTACTTC. Its protein product is CASSFPFGEQYF.